This T cell receptor beta chain is drawn from a study of T cells after posttransplantation cyclophosphamide. Control samples came 1 year after myeloablative marrow transplants with methotrexate plus calcineurin inhibitor. Some clones are missing from TCRdb's copy, which holds only in-frame ones; the method was immunoSEQ multiplex PCR. The sample consists of around 16,000 clones, around 82% of them appearing once. General study findings and limits: TRB clonality was highly associated with recipient CMV seropositivity and reactivation. Donor CD8+ memory clones often dominated recipient blood repertoires at later times. TRB overlap between skin or GI tissue T cells and blood was limited.

Details on this clone: Its cognate antigen is unknown.

CDR3 length: 15 residues. Trimming stripped 0 bases from V and 2 bases from J, with 9 bases between. The germline gives CDR1 SEHNR, CDR2 FQNEAQ (reference sequence). V is TRBV7-9 and J is TRBJ2-3; a possible D gene is TRBD2 (5 bases). This receptor was obtained from a male patient in his late teens or twenties who received an allogeneic stem cell transplant from a related donor, was CMV-positive, and had no GVHD. Among the T cells, some may be from the graft donor. The sequences come from PBMCs, collected approximately 370 days after allogeneic stem cell transplant with calcineurin inhibitor and methotrexate. The CDR3 DNA sequence: TGTGCCAGCAGCTTAGCGGGAGCTGTCACAGATACGCAGTATTTT. Amino acid sequence: CASSLAGAVTDTQYF. Supplemented by reference TRBV7-9 and TRBJ2-3, the full variable domain reads DTGVSQNPRHKITKRGQNVTFRCDPISEHNRLYWYRQTLGQGPEFLTYFQNEAQLEKSRLLSDRFSAERPKGSFSTLEIQRTEQGDSAMYLCASSLAGAVTDTQYFGPGTRLTVL.